The source of this T cell receptor beta chain is a study of post-analysis software for immune sequencing data. Overall study findings and caveats: About five TRBV segments, including TRBV5-6, TRBV5-1 and TRBV20-1, were more frequent in patients than controls.

This clonotype was seen a handful of times. What it recognizes is unknown. The CDR3 contains 15 residues. V dropped 3 bases and J dropped 7 bases, with 17 bases sitting between them. Germline lookup yields CDR1 MNHEY and CDR2 SMNVEV (reference sequence). Tagging with unique molecular identifiers was a feature of the TCR beta cDNA libraries. TCRdb processed the PCR reads anew with MiXCR; each CDR3 protein has one entry. The sample shows around 180,000 distinct CDR3 sequences, about 30% of them seen only once. This chain uses TRBV27 with TRBJ2-3; tentative D call: TRBD2 (6 bases). The clonotype was recovered from a girl aged 10-17 years with multiple sclerosis. Sequencing was performed on blood. CDR3 sequence (DNA): TGTGCCAGCAGTTTTGGGGGGACGGGCCGCTATACGCAGTATTTT. Residues: CASSFGGTGRYTQYF.